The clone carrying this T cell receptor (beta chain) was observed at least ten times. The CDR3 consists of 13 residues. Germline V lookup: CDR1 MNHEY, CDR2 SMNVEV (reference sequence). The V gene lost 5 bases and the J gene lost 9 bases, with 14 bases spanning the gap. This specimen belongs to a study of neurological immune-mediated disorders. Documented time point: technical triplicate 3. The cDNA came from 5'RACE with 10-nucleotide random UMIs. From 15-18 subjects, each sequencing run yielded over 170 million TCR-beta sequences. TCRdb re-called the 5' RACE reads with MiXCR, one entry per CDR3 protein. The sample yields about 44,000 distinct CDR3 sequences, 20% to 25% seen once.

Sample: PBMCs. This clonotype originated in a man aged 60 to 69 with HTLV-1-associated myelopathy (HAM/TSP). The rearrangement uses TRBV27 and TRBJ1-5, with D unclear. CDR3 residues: CASSQVAGGPQHF. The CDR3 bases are TGTGCCAGCAGTCAGGTGGCGGGTGGGCCCCAGCATTTT.